This entry lists 13 T cell receptor beta chains sequenced from one sample in a study of blood T cell repertoires in COVID-19. Only in-frame clones appear in the TCRdb table, and some are missing; sequencing was by immunoSEQ multiplex PCR. The sample has 150,000 to 200,000 clones, 70% to 90% seen once; the top ten hold approximately 4%. Sequencing used peripheral blood. The receptors were sampled from a human donor in a cohort sampled during active COVID-19.

The chain employs TRBV7-2 and TRBJ2-1; D may be TRBD2 (6 bases). The germline V gene encodes CDR1 SGHTA and CDR2 FQGNSA. This CDR3 is built from 15 residues. Trimming took 5 bases from V and 4 from J, leaving 15 bases between them. CDR3: CASSPRGGFYNEQFF. The DNA for the CDR3 is TGTGCCAGCAGCCCGCGGGGCGGGTTTTACAATGAGCAGTTCTTC.

The rearrangement joins TRBV4-3 to TRBJ2-3; D gene uncertain. The germline V gene encodes CDR1 LGHNA and CDR2 YSLEER. Between the trimmed V and J ends, which lost 0 bases and 2 bases, there was a span of 15 bases. The CDR3 runs 17 residues. The CDR3 sequence: CASSQEDRTDITDTQYF. The CDR3 DNA sequence: TGCGCCAGCAGCCAAGAAGATAGAACCGACATCACAGATACGCAGTATTTT.

The chain couples TRBV30 to TRBJ1-2; 7 bases line up with TRBD1. This CDR3 contains 17 residues. V shed 5 bases, J shed 1 base, and the junction held 16 bases outside the gene matches. CDR1 and CDR2 from the germline V gene are GTSNPN and SVGIG (reference sequence). DNA for the CDR3: TGTGCCTGGGTTCAGGGACAGTGGACGAACTTTAACTATGGCTACACCTTC. Translated, it gives CAWVQGQWTNFNYGYTF.

The genes are TRBV19 and TRBJ2-2; 9 nucleotides align to TRBD1. Germline CDR1 and CDR2: LNHDA and SQIVND (reference sequence). The CDR3 sequence is 15 residues long. V shed 6 bases and J 6 bases; nucleotides not matched to a gene: 8. CDR3 sequence (DNA): TGTGCCAGTAGGAGGGGGACAGGGAAGGCCGGGGAGCTGTTTTTT. Translated: CASRRGTGKAGELFF.

The chain links TRBV5-4 to TRBJ1-1; possible D gene TRBD1, 5 bases. This CDR3 is built from 15 residues. Germline CDR1 SGHNT, CDR2 YYREEE (reference sequence). Trimming took off 3 bases at V and 6 bases at J, with 18 bases between the two ends. This chain's CDR3 is CASSSPTEGNAEAFF. DNA of the CDR3: TGTGCCAGCAGCTCGCCTACGGAGGGGAATGCTGAAGCTTTCTTT.

The CDR3 coding sequence is TGTGCCAGCAGCTTACGGGGACTAGCGGGAGGAATCGATGAGCAGTTCTTC. This sequence encodes CASSLRGLAGGIDEQFF. This sequence joins TRBV7-2 and TRBJ2-1; 15 bases line up with TRBD2. Germline CDR1 reads SGHTA; CDR2 reads FQGNSA. The CDR3 loop spans 17 amino acids. With 2 bases clipped from V and 8 bases from J, the junction kept 7 bases outside the gene matches.

This chain uses TRBV24-1 with TRBJ2-3, with 13 positions matching TRBD2. V shed 9 bases, J shed 6 bases, and the junction held 5 bases outside the gene matches. This CDR3 region has 14 residues. Germline CDR1 KGHDR, CDR2 SFDVKD. The CDR3, as DNA: TGTGCCACCGTAGGGACTAGCGGGACTGATACGCAGTATTTT. Translation gives CATVGTSGTDTQYF.

This clone was seen once. The chain recombines TRBV1 with TRBJ2-7; whether TRBD2, the table's D call, matches the DNA was not checked. TRBV1 is assigned pseudogene status. This CDR3 contains 15 residues. CDR3 DNA: TGCACCAGCAGCCAGCCGGGACTTCGCTCCTACGAGCAGTACTTC. This encodes CTSSQPGLRSYEQYF.

V usage is TRBV10-3 and J usage is TRBJ2-5, with D possibly being TRBD1 (7 bases). The V end was cut by 8 bases, the J end by 5 bases, with 18 bases between. This CDR3 has 14 residues. Germline V gives CDR1 ENHRY, CDR2 SYGVKD. CDR3 DNA: TGTGCCATCTCGTCGGGGGCACAGGGGGAGACCCAGTACTTC. This translates into CAISSGAQGETQYF.

This clone was picked up a small number of times. The chain has TRBV6-5 and TRBJ2-7; 8 nucleotides match TRBD1. This CDR3 is built from 14 residues. Germline V gives CDR1 MNHEY, CDR2 SVGAGI. V lost 5 bases to trimming and J lost 7 bases; unmatched junction nucleotides: 10. The CDR3 bases are TGTGCCAGCAGTCCCAACCCGACAGGGGAAGAGCAGTACTTC. Protein sequence: CASSPNPTGEEQYF.

The rearrangement joins TRBV6-5 to TRBJ2-7; 7 bases align to TRBD1. In germline, CDR1 is MNHEY, CDR2 SVGAGI. The CDR3 extends over 14 amino acids. V lost 6 bases to trimming and J lost 3 bases; unmatched junction nucleotides: 8. CDR3 bases: TGTGCCAGCAGCGCTTCCCGGACAGGCTACGAGCAGTACTTC. Protein sequence: CASSASRTGYEQYF.

The rearrangement links TRBV19 to TRBJ2-7, with D possibly matching TRBD2 (6 bases). From germline, CDR1 is LNHDA and CDR2 SQIVND (reference sequence). This CDR3 region has 14 residues. Trimming cost V 2 bases and J 3 bases, with 11 bases left between them. CDR3 DNA: TGTGCCAGTAGTATATCTTCGGGAGTCTACGAGCAGTACTTC. Its translation: CASSISSGVYEQYF.

The rearrangement joins TRBV7-9 to TRBJ1-1; maybe TRBD1 (5 bases). V was cut by 1 base and J by 7 bases, with 13 bases left in between. Looked up from germline, CDR1 is SEHNR and CDR2 is FQNEAQ (reference sequence). The CDR3 is 14 residues long. Here the CDR3 DNA reads TGTGCCAGCAGCTTAGTCGTGGGGGGTCGTGAAGCTTTCTTT. It codes for CASSLVVGGREAFF.